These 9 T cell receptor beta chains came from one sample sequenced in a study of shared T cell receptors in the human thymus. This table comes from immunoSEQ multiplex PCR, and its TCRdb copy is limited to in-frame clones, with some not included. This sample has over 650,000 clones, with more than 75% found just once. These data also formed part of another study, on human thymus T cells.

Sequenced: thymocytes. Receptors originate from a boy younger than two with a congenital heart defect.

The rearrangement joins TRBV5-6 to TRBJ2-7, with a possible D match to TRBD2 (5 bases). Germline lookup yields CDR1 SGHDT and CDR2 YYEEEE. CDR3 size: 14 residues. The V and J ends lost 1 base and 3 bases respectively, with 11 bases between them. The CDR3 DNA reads TGTGCCAGCAGCTTGCGGGGATCCTTCTACGAGCAGTACTTC. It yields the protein CASSLRGSFYEQYF. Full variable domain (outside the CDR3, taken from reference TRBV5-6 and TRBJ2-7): DAGVTQSPTHLIKTRGQQVTLRCSPKSGHDTVSWYQQALGQGPQFIFQYYEEEERQRGNFPDRFSGHQFPNYSSELNVNALLLGDSALYLCASSLRGSFYEQYFGPGTRLTVT.

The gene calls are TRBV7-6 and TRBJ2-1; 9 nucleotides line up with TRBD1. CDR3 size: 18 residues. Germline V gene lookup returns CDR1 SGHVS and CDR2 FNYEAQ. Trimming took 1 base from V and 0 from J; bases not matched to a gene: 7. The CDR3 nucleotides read TGTGCCAGCAGCTTAGGAGACAGGGGGGCAAGCTCCTACAATGAGCAGTTCTTC. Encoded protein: CASSLGDRGASSYNEQFF. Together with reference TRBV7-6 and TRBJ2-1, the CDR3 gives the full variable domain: GAGVSQSPRYKVTKRGQDVALRCDPISGHVSLYWYRQALGQGPEFLTYFNYEAQQDKSGLPNDRFSAERPEGSISTLTIQRTEQRDSAMYRCASSLGDRGASSYNEQFFGPGTRLTVL.

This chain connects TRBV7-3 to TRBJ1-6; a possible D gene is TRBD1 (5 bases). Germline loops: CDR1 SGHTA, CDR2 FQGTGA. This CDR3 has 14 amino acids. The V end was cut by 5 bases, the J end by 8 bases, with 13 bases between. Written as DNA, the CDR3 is TGTGCCAGCAGCGTCGGACACAGTGATTCACCCCTCCACTTT. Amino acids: CASSVGHSDSPLHF. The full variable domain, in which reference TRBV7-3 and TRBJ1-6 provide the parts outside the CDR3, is GAGVSQTPSNKVTEKGKYVELRCDPISGHTALYWYRQSLGQGPEFLIYFQGTGAADDSGLPNDRFFAVRPEGSVSTLKIQRTERGDSAVYLCASSVGHSDSPLHFGNGTRLTVT.

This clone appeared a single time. The CDR3 DNA sequence: TGTGCCAGCACCTTGACAGAGCGGGCAATCAATCAGCCCCAGCATTTT. Residues: CASTLTERAINQPQHF. V and J are TRBV28 and TRBJ1-5; tentative D call: TRBD1 (5 bases). Deletions cut 7 bases from V and 3 bases from J, with 19 bases between. The CDR3 is 16 amino acids. Germline CDR1 reads MDHEN; CDR2 reads SYDVKM.

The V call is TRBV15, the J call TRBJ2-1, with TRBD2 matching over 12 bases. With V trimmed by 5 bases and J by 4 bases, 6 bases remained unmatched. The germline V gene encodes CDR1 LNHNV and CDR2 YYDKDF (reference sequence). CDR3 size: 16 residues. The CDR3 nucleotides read TGTGCCACCAGCGGCCGGACTAGCGGGGCTTACAATGAGCAGTTCTTC. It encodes CATSGRTSGAYNEQFF.

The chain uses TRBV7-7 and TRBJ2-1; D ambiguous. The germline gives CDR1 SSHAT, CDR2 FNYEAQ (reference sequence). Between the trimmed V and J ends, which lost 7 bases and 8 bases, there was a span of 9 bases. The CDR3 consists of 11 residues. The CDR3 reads CASKSTDEQFF. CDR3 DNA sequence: TGTGCCAGCAAGTCCACAGATGAGCAGTTCTTC.

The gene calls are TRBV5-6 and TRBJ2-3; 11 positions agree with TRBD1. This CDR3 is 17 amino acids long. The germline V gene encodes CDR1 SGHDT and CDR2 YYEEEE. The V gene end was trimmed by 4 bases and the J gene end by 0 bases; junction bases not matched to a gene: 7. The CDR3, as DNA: TGTGCCAGCAGCGTGGCTGGACAGGGGGCTAGCACAGATACGCAGTATTTT. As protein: CASSVAGQGASTDTQYF. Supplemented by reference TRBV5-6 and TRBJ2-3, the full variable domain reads DAGVTQSPTHLIKTRGQQVTLRCSPKSGHDTVSWYQQALGQGPQFIFQYYEEEERQRGNFPDRFSGHQFPNYSSELNVNALLLGDSALYLCASSVAGQGASTDTQYFGPGTRLTVL.

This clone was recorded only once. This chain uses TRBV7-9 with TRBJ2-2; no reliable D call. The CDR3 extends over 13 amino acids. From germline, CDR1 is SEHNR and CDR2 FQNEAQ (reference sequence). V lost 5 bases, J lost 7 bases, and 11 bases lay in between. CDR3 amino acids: CASSTEPLGELFF. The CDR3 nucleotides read TGTGCCAGCAGCACAGAGCCCCTCGGGGAGCTGTTTTTT. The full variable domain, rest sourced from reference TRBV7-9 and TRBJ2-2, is DTGVSQNPRHKITKRGQNVTFRCDPISEHNRLYWYRQTLGQGPEFLTYFQNEAQLEKSRLLSDRFSAERPKGSFSTLEIQRTEQGDSAMYLCASSTEPLGELFFGEGSRLTVL.

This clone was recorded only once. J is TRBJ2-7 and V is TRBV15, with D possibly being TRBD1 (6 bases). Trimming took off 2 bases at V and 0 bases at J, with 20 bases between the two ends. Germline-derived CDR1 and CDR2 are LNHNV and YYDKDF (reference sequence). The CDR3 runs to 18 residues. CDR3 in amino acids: CATSRNPSRGSLSYEQYF. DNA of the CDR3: TGTGCCACCAGCAGAAATCCGAGCAGGGGCTCCCTCTCCTACGAGCAGTACTTC.